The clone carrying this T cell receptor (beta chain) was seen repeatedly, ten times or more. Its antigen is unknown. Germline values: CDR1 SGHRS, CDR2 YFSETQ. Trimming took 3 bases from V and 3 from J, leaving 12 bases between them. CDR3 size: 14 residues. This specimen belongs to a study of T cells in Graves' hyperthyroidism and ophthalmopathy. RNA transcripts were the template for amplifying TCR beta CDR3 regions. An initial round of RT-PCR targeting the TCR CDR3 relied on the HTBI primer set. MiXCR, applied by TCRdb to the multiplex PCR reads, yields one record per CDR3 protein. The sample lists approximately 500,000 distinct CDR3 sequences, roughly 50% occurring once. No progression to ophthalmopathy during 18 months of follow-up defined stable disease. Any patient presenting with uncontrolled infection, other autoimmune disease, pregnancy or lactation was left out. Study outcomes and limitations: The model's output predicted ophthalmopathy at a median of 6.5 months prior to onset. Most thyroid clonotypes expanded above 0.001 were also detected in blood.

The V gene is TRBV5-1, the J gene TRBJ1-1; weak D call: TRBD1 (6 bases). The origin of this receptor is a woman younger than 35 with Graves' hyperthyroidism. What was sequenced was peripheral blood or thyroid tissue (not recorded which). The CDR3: CASSWRGADTEAFF. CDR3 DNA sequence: TGCGCCAGCAGCTGGAGGGGGGCGGACACTGAAGCTTTCTTT.